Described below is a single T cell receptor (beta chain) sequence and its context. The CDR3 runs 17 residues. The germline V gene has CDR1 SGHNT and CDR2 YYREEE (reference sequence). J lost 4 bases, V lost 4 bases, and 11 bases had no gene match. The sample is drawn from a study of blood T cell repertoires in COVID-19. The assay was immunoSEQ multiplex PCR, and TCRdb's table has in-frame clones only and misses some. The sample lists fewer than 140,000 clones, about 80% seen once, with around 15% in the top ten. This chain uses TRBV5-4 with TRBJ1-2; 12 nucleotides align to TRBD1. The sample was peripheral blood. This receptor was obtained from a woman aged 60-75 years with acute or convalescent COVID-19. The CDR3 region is CASSPGTGGAISYGYTF. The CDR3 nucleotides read TGTGCCAGCAGCCCTGGGACAGGGGGCGCCATCTCCTATGGCTACACCTTC.